This T cell receptor (beta chain) was documented in a study of patients and donors after allogeneic stem cell transplantation. Germline lookup yields CDR1 SGDLS and CDR2 YYNGEE. The CDR3 is 14 amino acids. Trimming pared 0 bases from V and 5 bases from J, leaving 11 bases between. TCRdb passed the RT-PCR reads through MiXCR, listing each CDR3 protein once. Among roughly 230,000 distinct CDR3 sequences listed, roughly 15% were seen once. The sequence came from a human donor who was either an allogeneic HSCT recipient or a stem cell or donor lymphocyte infusion donor (not recorded which). It is not recorded whose cells these are; they may come from a transplant donor. This rearrangement joins TRBV9 to TRBJ2-5; D not certain. The specimen sequenced was blood, either unsorted or a sorted T cell fraction (not recorded which). The CDR3 protein is CASSVDLGLETQYF. The CDR3 region has the DNA TGTGCCAGCAGCGTAGATCTAGGTCTGGAGACCCAGTACTTC. Full variable domain (missing parts from reference TRBV9 and TRBJ2-5): DSGVTQTPKHLITATGQRVTLRCSPRSGDLSVYWYQQSLDQGLQFLIQYYNGEERAKGNILERFSAQQFPDLHSELNLSSLELGDSALYFCASSVDLGLETQYFGPGTRLLVL.